This TCR beta chain originates from a study of T cells after yellow fever vaccination. Findings and caveats of the study: Booster sampling recovered most clones from primary vaccination (approximately 97% CD4, around 88% CD8).

This clonotype was detected a few times. The antigen is unknown. The V gene end was trimmed by 4 bases and the J gene end by 2 bases; junction bases not matched to a gene: 9. Germline values: CDR1 SGHRS, CDR2 YFSETQ. The CDR3 length is 17 residues. A universal primer site and UMIs were added as TCR cDNA was made by 5'RACE template switching. TCRdb reprocessed the 5' RACE reads with MiXCR, giving one entry per CDR3 protein. The sample records about 350,000 distinct CDR3 sequences, around 13% being singletons. Here the sequenced sample was CD4+ T cells sorted from PBMCs, taken 15 days after the yellow fever booster vaccination. V and J are TRBV5-1 and TRBJ2-3; 11 bases map to TRBD2. This receptor was taken from a man aged 18 to 29 who received the YFV17D yellow fever vaccine. DNA of the CDR3: TGCGCCAGCAGCGAAAACTTAGCGGGGGGGCCCACAGATACGCAGTATTTT. Protein product: CASSENLAGGPTDTQYF.